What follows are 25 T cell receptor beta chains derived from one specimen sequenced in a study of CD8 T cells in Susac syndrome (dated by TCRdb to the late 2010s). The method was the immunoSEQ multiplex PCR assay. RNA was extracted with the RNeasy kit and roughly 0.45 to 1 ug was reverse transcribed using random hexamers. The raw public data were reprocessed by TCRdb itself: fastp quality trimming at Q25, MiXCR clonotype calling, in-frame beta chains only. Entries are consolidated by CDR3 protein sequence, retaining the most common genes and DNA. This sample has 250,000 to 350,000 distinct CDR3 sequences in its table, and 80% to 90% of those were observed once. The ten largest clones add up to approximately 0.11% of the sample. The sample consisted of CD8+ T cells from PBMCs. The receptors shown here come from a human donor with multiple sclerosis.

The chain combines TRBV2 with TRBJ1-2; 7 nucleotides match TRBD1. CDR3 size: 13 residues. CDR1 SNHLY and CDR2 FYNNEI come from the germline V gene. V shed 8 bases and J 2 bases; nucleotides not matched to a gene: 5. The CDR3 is CASPDRSNYGYTF. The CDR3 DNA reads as TGTGCCAGCCCGGACAGGTCGAACTATGGCTACACCTTC.

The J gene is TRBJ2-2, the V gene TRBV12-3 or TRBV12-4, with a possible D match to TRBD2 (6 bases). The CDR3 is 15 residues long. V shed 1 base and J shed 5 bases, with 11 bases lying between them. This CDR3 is CASSLGLGRTGELFF. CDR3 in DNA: TGTGCCAGCAGTTTAGGACTAGGTCGAACCGGGGAGCTGTTTTTT.

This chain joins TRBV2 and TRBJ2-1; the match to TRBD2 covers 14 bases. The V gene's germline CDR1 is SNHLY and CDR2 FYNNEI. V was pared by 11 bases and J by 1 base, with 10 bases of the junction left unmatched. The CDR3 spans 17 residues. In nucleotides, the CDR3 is TGTGCCCGAACTACCGGGACTAGCGGGAGTTCCTACAATGAGCAGTTCTTC. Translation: CARTTGTSGSSYNEQFF.

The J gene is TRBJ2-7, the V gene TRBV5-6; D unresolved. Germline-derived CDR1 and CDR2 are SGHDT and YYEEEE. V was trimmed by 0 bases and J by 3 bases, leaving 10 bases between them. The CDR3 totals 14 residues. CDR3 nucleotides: TGTGCCAGCAGCTTGGTCCAGGATCTCTACGAGCAGTACTTC. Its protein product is CASSLVQDLYEQYF.

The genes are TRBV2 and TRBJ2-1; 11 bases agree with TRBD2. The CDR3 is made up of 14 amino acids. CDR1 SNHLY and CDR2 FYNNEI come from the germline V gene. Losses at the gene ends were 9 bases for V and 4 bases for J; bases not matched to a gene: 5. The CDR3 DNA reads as TGTGCCAGTCGACTAGCGGGGTTGTACAATGAGCAGTTCTTC. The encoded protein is CASRLAGLYNEQFF. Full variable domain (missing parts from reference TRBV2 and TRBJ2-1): EPEVTQTPSHQVTQMGQEVILRCVPISNHLYFYWYRQILGQKVEFLVSFYNNEISEKSEIFDDQFSVERPDGSNFTLKIRSTKLEDSAMYFCASRLAGLYNEQFFGPGTRLTVL.

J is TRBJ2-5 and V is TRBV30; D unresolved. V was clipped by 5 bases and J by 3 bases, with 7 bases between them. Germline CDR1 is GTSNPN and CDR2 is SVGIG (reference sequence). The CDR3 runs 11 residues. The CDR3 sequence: CAWGREETQYF. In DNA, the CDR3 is TGTGCCTGGGGCAGAGAAGAGACCCAGTACTTC.

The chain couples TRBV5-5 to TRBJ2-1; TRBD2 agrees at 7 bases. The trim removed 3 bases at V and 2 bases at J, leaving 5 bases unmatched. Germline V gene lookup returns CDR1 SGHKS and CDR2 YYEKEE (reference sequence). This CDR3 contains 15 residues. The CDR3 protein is CASSSRERTYNEQFF. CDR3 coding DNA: TGTGCCAGCAGCTCGCGGGAGCGGACCTACAATGAGCAGTTCTTC. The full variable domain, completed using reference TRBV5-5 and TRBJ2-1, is DAGVTQSPTHLIKTRGQQVTLRCSPISGHKSVSWYQQVLGQGPQFIFQYYEKEERGRGNFPDRFSARQFPNYSSELNVNALLLGDSALYLCASSSRERTYNEQFFGPGTRLTVL.

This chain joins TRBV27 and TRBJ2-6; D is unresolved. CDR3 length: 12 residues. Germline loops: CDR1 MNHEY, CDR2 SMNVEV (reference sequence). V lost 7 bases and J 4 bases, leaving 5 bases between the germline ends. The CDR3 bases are TGTGCCAGCAAGGCCGGGGCCAACGTCCTGACTTTC. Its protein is CASKAGANVLTF.

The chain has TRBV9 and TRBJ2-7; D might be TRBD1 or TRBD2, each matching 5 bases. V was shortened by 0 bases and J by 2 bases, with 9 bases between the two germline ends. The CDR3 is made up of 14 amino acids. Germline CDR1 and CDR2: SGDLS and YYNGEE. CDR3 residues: CASSVGDLPYEQYF. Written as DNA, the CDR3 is TGTGCCAGCAGCGTAGGGGACCTACCCTACGAGCAGTACTTC. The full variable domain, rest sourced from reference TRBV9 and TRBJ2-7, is DSGVTQTPKHLITATGQRVTLRCSPRSGDLSVYWYQQSLDQGLQFLIQYYNGEERAKGNILERFSAQQFPDLHSELNLSSLELGDSALYFCASSVGDLPYEQYFGPGTRLTVT.

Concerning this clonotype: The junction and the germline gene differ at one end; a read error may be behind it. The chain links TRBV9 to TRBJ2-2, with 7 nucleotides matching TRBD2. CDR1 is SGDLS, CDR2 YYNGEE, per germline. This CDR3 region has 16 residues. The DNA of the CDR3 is TGTGCTAGCAGCGGAGACGGGGCTAGCGGCCCCGGGGAGCTGTTTTTT. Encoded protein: CASSGDGASGPGELFF.

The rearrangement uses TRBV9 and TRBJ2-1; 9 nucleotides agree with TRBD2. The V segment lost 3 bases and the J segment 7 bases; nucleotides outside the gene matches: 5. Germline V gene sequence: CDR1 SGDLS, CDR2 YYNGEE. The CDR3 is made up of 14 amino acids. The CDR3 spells CASSAGLAKNEQFF. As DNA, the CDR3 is TGTGCCAGCAGCGCTGGACTAGCGAAGAATGAGCAGTTCTTC.

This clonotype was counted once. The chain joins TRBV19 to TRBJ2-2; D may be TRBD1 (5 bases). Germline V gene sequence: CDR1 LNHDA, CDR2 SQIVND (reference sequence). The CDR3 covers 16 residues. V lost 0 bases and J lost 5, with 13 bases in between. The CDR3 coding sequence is TGTGCCAGTAGTATAGATAGCAGGGTAGGAACCGGGGAGCTGTTTTTT. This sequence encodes CASSIDSRVGTGELFF.

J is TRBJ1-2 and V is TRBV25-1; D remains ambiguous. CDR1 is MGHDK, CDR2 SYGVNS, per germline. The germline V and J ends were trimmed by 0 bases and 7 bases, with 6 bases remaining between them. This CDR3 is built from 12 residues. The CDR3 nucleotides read TGTGCCAGCAGTGAATATCCGGGTGGCTACACCTTC. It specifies CASSEYPGGYTF.

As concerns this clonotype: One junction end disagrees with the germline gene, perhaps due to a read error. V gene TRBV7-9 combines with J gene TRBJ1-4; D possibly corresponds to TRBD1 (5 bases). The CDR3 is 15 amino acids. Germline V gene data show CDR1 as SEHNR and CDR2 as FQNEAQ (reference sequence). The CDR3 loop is CASSDPGREREKLLF. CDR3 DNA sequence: TGTGCCAGCAGCGACCCGGGACGGGAGCGGGAAAAACTGCTTTTT.

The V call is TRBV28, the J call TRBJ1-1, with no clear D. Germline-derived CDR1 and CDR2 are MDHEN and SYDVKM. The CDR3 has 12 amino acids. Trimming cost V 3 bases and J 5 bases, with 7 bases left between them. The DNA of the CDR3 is TGTGCCAGCAGTTTGCGGAAAACTGAAGCTTTCTTT. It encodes CASSLRKTEAFF. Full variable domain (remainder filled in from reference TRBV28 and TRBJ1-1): DVKVTQSSRYLVKRTGEKVFLECVQDMDHENMFWYRQDPGLGLRLIYFSYDVKMKEKGDIPEGYSVSREKKERFSLILESASTNQTSMYLCASSLRKTEAFFGQGTRLTVV.

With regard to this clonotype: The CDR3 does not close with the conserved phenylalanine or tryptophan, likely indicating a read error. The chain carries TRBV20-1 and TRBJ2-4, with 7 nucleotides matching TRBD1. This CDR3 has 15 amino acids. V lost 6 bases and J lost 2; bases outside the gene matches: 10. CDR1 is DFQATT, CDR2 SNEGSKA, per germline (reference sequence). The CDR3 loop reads CSANLRGLPKNIQYS. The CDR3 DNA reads TGCAGTGCAAATCTTAGGGGGCTACCCAAAAACATTCAGTACTCC.

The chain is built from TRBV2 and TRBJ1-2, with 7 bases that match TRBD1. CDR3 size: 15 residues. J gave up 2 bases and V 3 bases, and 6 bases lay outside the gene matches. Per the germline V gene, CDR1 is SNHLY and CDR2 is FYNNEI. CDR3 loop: CASSDFGGGNYGYTF. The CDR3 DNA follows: TGTGCCAGCAGTGATTTCGGAGGGGGCAACTATGGCTACACCTTC.

CDR3 DNA sequence: TGTGCCAGCAGTGAAGGTTTTTCTGAGCAGTTCTTC. Protein: CASSEGFSEQFF. The rearrangement uses TRBV2 and TRBJ2-1, with D hard to call. Trimming cost V 1 base and J 9 bases, with 7 bases left between them. Germline CDR1 reads SNHLY; CDR2 reads FYNNEI. This CDR3 is built from 12 residues.

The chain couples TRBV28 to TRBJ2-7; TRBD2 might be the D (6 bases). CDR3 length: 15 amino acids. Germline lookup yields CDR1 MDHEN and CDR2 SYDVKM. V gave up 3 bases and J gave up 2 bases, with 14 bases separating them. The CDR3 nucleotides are TGTGCCAGCAGTTTGAGCCCCGGGGGTACCTACGAGCAGTACTTC. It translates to CASSLSPGGTYEQYF.

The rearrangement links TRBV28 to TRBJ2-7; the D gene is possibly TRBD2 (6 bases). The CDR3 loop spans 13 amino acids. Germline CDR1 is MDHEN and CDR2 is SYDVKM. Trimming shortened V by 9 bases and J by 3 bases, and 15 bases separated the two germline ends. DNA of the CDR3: TGTGCCAGTAAGGGACTCAACAACTACGAGCAGTACTTC. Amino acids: CASKGLNNYEQYF.

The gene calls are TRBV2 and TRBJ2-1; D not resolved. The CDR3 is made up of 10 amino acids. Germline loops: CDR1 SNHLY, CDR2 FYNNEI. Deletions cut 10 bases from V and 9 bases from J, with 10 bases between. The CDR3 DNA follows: TGTGCCACCCCCGTTTGTGAGCAGTTCTTC. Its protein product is CATPVCEQFF.

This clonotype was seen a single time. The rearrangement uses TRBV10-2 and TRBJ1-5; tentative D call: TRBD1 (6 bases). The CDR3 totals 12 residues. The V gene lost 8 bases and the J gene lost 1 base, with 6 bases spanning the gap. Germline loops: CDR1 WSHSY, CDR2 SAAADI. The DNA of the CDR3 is TGCGCCAGCGGACAGAGCAATCAGCCCCAGCATTTT. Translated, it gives CASGQSNQPQHF.

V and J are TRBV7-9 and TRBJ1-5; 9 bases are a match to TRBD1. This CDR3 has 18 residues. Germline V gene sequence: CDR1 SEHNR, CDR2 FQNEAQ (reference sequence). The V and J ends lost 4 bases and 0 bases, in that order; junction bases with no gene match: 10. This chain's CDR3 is CASSSRDRVPHSNQPQHF. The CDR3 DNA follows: TGTGCCAGCAGCTCCCGGGACAGGGTTCCCCATAGCAATCAGCCCCAGCATTTT.

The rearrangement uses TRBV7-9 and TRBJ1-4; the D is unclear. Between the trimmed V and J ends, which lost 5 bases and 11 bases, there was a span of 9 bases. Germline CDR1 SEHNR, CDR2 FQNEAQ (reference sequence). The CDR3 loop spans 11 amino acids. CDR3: CASSEGWKLFF. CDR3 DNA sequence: TGTGCCAGCAGCGAGGGATGGAAACTGTTTTTT.

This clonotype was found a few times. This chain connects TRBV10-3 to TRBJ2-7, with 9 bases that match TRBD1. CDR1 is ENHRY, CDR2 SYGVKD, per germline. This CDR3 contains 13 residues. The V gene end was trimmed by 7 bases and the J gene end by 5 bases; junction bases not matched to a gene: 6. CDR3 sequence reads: CAIMPGQGDEQYF. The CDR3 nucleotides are TGTGCCATCATGCCGGGACAGGGAGACGAGCAGTACTTC.